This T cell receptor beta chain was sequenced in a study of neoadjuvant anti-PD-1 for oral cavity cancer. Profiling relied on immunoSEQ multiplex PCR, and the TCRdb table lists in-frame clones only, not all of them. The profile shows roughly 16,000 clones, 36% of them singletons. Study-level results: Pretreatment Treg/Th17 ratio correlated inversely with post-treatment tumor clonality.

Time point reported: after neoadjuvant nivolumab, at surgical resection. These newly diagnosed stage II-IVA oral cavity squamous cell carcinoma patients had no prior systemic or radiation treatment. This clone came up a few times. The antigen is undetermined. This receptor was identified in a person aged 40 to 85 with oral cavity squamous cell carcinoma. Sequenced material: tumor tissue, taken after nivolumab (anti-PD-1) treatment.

In DNA form, the CDR3 reads TGTGCCAGCAGCCCACTAGCGGGAGGCTCCTACAATGAGCAGTTCTTC. This sequence encodes CASSPLAGGSYNEQFF. The V and J genes are TRBV6-4 and TRBJ2-1; 12 bases match TRBD2. Germline V gene lookup returns CDR1 MRHNA and CDR2 SNTAGT. Unmatched junction bases numbered 3, after V lost 6 bases and J lost 0 bases. The CDR3 contains 16 residues.